The next 16 T cell receptor beta chains were all read from a single sample in a study of cytomegalovirus exposure and HLA in healthy donors. The PCR made use of 60 Vbeta and 13 Jbeta primers. Profiled with immunoSEQ multiplex PCR; TCRdb holds only in-frame clones, not every one. Its table lists about 150,000 clones. The source material was PBMCs. The receptors shown here come from a woman aged 45-60 years in good health and CMV-seronegative.

The chain couples TRBV30 to TRBJ2-7; D is uncertain. The germline V gene encodes CDR1 GTSNPN and CDR2 SVGIG (reference sequence). The length of the CDR3 is 14 residues. The ends were cut back, 0 bases at V and 3 bases at J, with 12 bases in the middle. The CDR3, as DNA: TGTGCCTGGAGTGTATTAGGAGCCGTCTACGAGCAGTACTTC. Translating it yields CAWSVLGAVYEQYF.

The chain carries TRBV28 and TRBJ1-2; tentative D call: TRBD1 (6 bases). The CDR3 consists of 12 residues. Trimming took 10 bases from V and 4 from J, leaving 13 bases between them. Germline CDR1 is MDHEN and CDR2 is SYDVKM. CDR3 amino acids: CATIGGPYGYTF. The CDR3 nucleotides read TGTGCCACCATAGGGGGTCCCTATGGCTACACCTTC.

The V and J genes are TRBV29-1 and TRBJ1-2; maybe TRBD1 (5 bases). Trimming shortened V by 4 bases and J by 1 base, and 13 bases separated the two germline ends. Germline V gene data show CDR1 as SQVTM and CDR2 as ANQGSEA. The CDR3 loop spans 14 amino acids. The DNA for the CDR3 is TGCAGCGTTGTTGGGCAGGGCGGTAACTATGGCTACACCTTC. Amino acid sequence: CSVVGQGGNYGYTF.

V usage is TRBV9 and J usage is TRBJ2-1, with 11 bases aligning to TRBD2. V shed 2 bases and J 5 bases; nucleotides not matched to a gene: 9. Looked up from germline, CDR1 is SGDLS and CDR2 is YYNGEE. The CDR3 extends over 17 amino acids. The CDR3 sequence is CASSVSFRLAGNNEQFF. The CDR3 nucleotides read TGTGCCAGCAGCGTTTCATTCCGACTAGCGGGAAACAATGAGCAGTTCTTC.

This chain joins TRBV9 and TRBJ2-5, with TRBD2 matching 14 bases. J lost 5 bases, V lost 4 bases, and 4 bases had no gene match. Germline loops: CDR1 SGDLS, CDR2 YYNGEE. The CDR3 runs 15 residues. CDR3: CASSLGLAGVETQYF. CDR3 bases: TGTGCCAGCAGCCTGGGACTAGCGGGAGTCGAGACCCAGTACTTC.

The chain recombines TRBV4-1 with TRBJ2-7; maybe TRBD1 (5 bases). Germline V gene sequence: CDR1 MGHRA, CDR2 YSYEKL. CDR3 length: 16 amino acids. V was cut by 0 bases and J by 0 bases, with 12 bases left in between. DNA for the CDR3: TGCGCCAGCAGCCAAGATACTGGGGCAGCCTCCTACGAGCAGTACTTC. Its translation is CASSQDTGAASYEQYF.

The V call is TRBV28, the J call TRBJ1-2, with 11 nucleotides matching TRBD1. V trimming: 7 bases; J trimming: 4 bases; junction bases outside the gene matches: 8. Germline V gene data show CDR1 as MDHEN and CDR2 as SYDVKM. The CDR3 spans 15 residues. For the CDR3, the DNA is TGTGCCAGCACCGGACAGGGGGCAGTCCGCTATGGCTACACCTTC. Residues: CASTGQGAVRYGYTF.

To note about this clone: Other DNA sequences of this sample code for an identical CDR3. This chain uses TRBV2 with TRBJ1-1; D might be TRBD1 (5 bases). The germline gives CDR1 SNHLY, CDR2 FYNNEI. V lost 1 base to trimming and J lost 0 bases, with 6 bases between them. The CDR3 is 14 amino acids. The CDR3 nucleotides read TGTGCCAGCAGTGAAGGGGGGGTGAACACTGAAGCTTTCTTT. It translates to CASSEGGVNTEAFF.

The rearrangement joins TRBV6-1 to TRBJ2-7; the D gene is possibly TRBD1 (5 bases). This CDR3 region has 15 residues. Trimming left V 1 base short and J 1 base short, with 11 bases between. CDR1 and CDR2 (germline): MNHNS, SASEGT. The CDR3 nucleotides read TGTGCCAGCAGTGAAGGGGGCGGATTTTCCTACGAGCAGTACTTC. Encoded protein: CASSEGGGFSYEQYF.

The chain is built from TRBV9 and TRBJ2-1; 8 nucleotides align to TRBD1. CDR3 length: 14 amino acids. In germline, CDR1 is SGDLS, CDR2 YYNGEE. Trimming at V came to 9 bases and at J to 6 bases, leaving 11 bases not matched to a gene. The chain's CDR3 is CATSQGDPFNEQFF. The CDR3 DNA sequence: TGTGCCACCTCACAGGGGGATCCTTTCAATGAGCAGTTCTTC. Filled out from reference TRBV9 and TRBJ2-1, the complete variable domain reads DSGVTQTPKHLITATGQRVTLRCSPRSGDLSVYWYQQSLDQGLQFLIQYYNGEERAKGNILERFSAQQFPDLHSELNLSSLELGDSALYFCATSQGDPFNEQFFGPGTRLTVL.

This chain joins TRBV28 and TRBJ2-3; 7 bases map to TRBD1. Germline-derived CDR1 and CDR2 are MDHEN and SYDVKM. This CDR3 has 13 amino acids. J lost 3 bases, V lost 8 bases, and 5 bases had no gene match. The CDR3 DNA is TGTGCCAGCTTGACAGGGACGACAGATACGCAGTATTTT. This translates into CASLTGTTDTQYF.

Concerning this clone itself: This likely comes from a read error, as the CDR3 has no conserved phenylalanine or tryptophan at its end. No DNA is shown, since the ends of the CDR3 on it are uncertain; the CDR3 is the one TCRdb lists. This rearrangement joins TRBV7-7 to TRBJ2-7; no DNA check was done on the table's D call, TRBD2. The germline V gene has CDR1 SSHAT and CDR2 FNYEAQ (reference sequence). The CDR3 is 10 residues long, counting both termini. CDR3 protein: CASSPEGLAG.

The J gene is TRBJ2-7, the V gene TRBV29-1; 11 bases align to TRBD2. J was trimmed by 3 bases and V by 4 bases; bases with no gene match: 8. This CDR3 comprises 15 residues. Germline-derived CDR1 and CDR2 are SQVTM and ANQGSEA. For the CDR3, the DNA is TGCAGCGTTGGCCTGACTAGCGGGATTGGCTACGAGCAGTACTTC. Protein product: CSVGLTSGIGYEQYF.

This rearrangement joins TRBV19 to TRBJ1-1; 7 nucleotides line up with TRBD1. CDR1 and CDR2 (germline): LNHDA, SQIVND (reference sequence). Trimming removed 5 bases from V and 1 base from J; junction bases left unmatched: 7. The CDR3 extends over 15 amino acids. The CDR3 sequence: CASSFWAGGNTEAFF. DNA for the CDR3: TGTGCCAGTAGTTTCTGGGCAGGGGGGAACACTGAAGCTTTCTTT.

The chain couples TRBV28 to TRBJ2-1, with TRBD1 matching over 9 bases. CDR3 length equals 15 residues. The germline V gene has CDR1 MDHEN and CDR2 SYDVKM. J gave up 2 bases and V 4 bases, and 3 bases lay outside the gene matches. The CDR3 loop is CASSSRTGAYNEQFF. CDR3 bases: TGTGCCAGCAGTTCTCGGACAGGGGCCTACAATGAGCAGTTCTTC.

This rearrangement joins TRBV29-1 to TRBJ1-1; a possible D gene is TRBD1 (5 bases). The V and J ends lost 7 bases and 1 base respectively, with 10 bases between them. There are 12 residues in the CDR3. CDR1 and CDR2 (germline): SQVTM, ANQGSEA. CDR3 in DNA: TGCAGCGCCCTAACAGGGAACACTGAAGCTTTCTTT. Amino acid sequence: CSALTGNTEAFF.